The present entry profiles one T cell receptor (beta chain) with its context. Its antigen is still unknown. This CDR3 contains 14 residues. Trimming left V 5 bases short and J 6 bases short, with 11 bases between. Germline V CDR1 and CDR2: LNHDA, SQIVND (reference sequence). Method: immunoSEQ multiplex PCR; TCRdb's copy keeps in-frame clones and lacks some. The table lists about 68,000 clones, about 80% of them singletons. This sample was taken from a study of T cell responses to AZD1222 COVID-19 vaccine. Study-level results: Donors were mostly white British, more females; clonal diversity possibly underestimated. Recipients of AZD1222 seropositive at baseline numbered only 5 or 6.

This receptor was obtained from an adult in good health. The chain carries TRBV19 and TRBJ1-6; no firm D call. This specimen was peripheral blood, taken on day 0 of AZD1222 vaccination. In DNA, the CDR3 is TGTGCCAGTAGTCTTTCAAAGACTAATTCACCCCTCCACTTT. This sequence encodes CASSLSKTNSPLHF.